The 29 T cell receptor beta chains below were found in one sample sequenced in a study of CD8 T cells in Susac syndrome. RNA was extracted with the RNeasy kit, and a quantity of roughly 0.45 to 1 ug was reverse transcribed using random hexamers. TCRdb processed the immunoSEQ multiplex PCR reads anew with MiXCR; each CDR3 protein has one entry. The sample consists of 200,000 to 250,000 distinct CDR3 sequences, about 96% of them appearing once. The sample consisted of CD4+ T cells from PBMCs. The receptors were gathered from a human donor with multiple sclerosis.

This rearrangement joins TRBV5-1 to TRBJ1-1; D possibly corresponds to TRBD1 (6 bases). This CDR3 is 16 amino acids long. The V and J ends lost 4 bases and 0 bases respectively, with 16 bases between them. The V gene's germline CDR1 is SGHRS and CDR2 YFSETQ. In DNA, the CDR3 is TGCGCCAGCAGCACGACGCCCAAGGGGGTGAACACTGAAGCTTTCTTT. Encoded protein: CASSTTPKGVNTEAFF.

This sequence joins TRBV20-1 and TRBJ1-2; D gene uncertain. Germline V gives CDR1 DFQATT, CDR2 SNEGSKA (reference sequence). The CDR3 covers 12 residues. V lost 6 bases and J lost 7, with 15 bases in between. The CDR3 bases are TGCAGTGCCCCGGTTTCGACCCCTGGCTACACCTTC. Protein: CSAPVSTPGYTF.

The chain carries TRBV20-1 and TRBJ1-5; possibly TRBD1 for D (5 bases). The CDR3 contains 14 residues. Between the trimmed V and J ends, which lost 3 bases and 1 base, there was a span of 10 bases. Germline CDR1 and CDR2: DFQATT and SNEGSKA (reference sequence). The DNA of the CDR3 is TGCAGTGCTAGGGGAAGGGACAGCAATCAGCCCCAGCATTTT. This translates into CSARGRDSNQPQHF.

V and J are TRBV29-1 and TRBJ1-1; TRBD1 matches 10 bases. This CDR3 contains 14 residues. Germline CDR1 SQVTM, CDR2 ANQGSEA. With V trimmed by 6 bases and J by 1 base, 5 bases remained unmatched. The CDR3 DNA follows: TGCAGCGTGACCGGGACAGGGGAGAACACTGAAGCTTTCTTT. Amino acids: CSVTGTGENTEAFF.

The chain uses TRBV7-2 and TRBJ2-7, with D perhaps matching TRBD1 (6 bases). The CDR3 length is 15 residues. CDR1 and CDR2 from the germline V gene are SGHTA and FQGNSA. V was shortened by 0 bases and J by 0 bases, with 9 bases between the two germline ends. The CDR3 DNA reads as TGTGCCAGCAGCTTAGCGGGGGCCCTCTCCTACGAGCAGTACTTC. Translated, it gives CASSLAGALSYEQYF.

The chain is built from TRBV20-1 and TRBJ1-1; possibly TRBD1 for D (6 bases). The V and J ends lost 3 bases and 1 base respectively, with 9 bases between them. This CDR3 is 13 amino acids long. Germline assignment: CDR1 DFQATT and CDR2 SNEGSKA (reference sequence). CDR3 region: CSASWGANTEAFF. DNA of the CDR3: TGCAGTGCTAGTTGGGGGGCGAACACTGAAGCTTTCTTT.

The gene calls are TRBV12-3 or TRBV12-4 and TRBJ1-5; 8 nucleotides line up with TRBD1. The ends lost 5 bases at V and 1 base at J; junction bases unmatched: 7. The CDR3 has 16 amino acids. The CDR3 DNA follows: TGTGCCAGCAGTCTTCGGACAGGGTTGAGCAATCAGCCCCAGCATTTT. Translated: CASSLRTGLSNQPQHF.

This clonotype was detected only once. This rearrangement joins TRBV27 to TRBJ2-7; D possibly corresponds to TRBD2 (6 bases). Between the trimmed V and J ends, which lost 3 bases and 7 bases, there was a span of 19 bases. Germline-derived CDR1 and CDR2 are MNHEY and SMNVEV (reference sequence). CDR3 size: 15 residues. The DNA of the CDR3 is TGTGCCAGCAGTTTTTTGGCGGGCCTCGGGAGAGAGCAGTACTTC. It encodes CASSFLAGLGREQYF.

This chain links TRBV6-1 with TRBJ1-2; possible D gene TRBD1, 5 bases. Per the germline V gene, CDR1 is MNHNS and CDR2 is SASEGT. The CDR3 sequence is 13 residues long. V was clipped by 5 bases and J by 3 bases, with 10 bases between them. The CDR3 DNA reads TGTGCCAGCAGTCGCCAAGGGGACTATGGCTACACCTTC. This gives the protein CASSRQGDYGYTF.

This rearrangement joins TRBV30 to TRBJ2-7; 9 bases match TRBD1. The CDR3 consists of 13 residues. Germline V CDR1 and CDR2: GTSNPN, SVGIG (reference sequence). V lost 7 bases and J lost 2; bases outside the gene matches: 6. This CDR3 is CALEGTGTYEQYF. DNA for the CDR3: TGTGCCTTAGAAGGGACAGGGACCTACGAGCAGTACTTC.

The gene calls are TRBV28 and TRBJ1-1; D ambiguous. Germline CDR1 MDHEN, CDR2 SYDVKM. Trimming removed 2 bases at V and 5 bases at J, with 9 bases between. This CDR3 is built from 13 residues. The CDR3 is CASSLTGETEAFF. In nucleotides, the CDR3 is TGTGCCAGCAGTTTAACCGGAGAAACTGAAGCTTTCTTT.

The V and J genes are TRBV3-1 and TRBJ2-1, with 7 bases identical to TRBD1. Germline loops: CDR1 LGHDT, CDR2 YNNKEL (reference sequence). The CDR3 consists of 14 residues. J lost 6 bases, V lost 7 bases, and 9 bases had no gene match. The CDR3 sequence: CASTPTHRGNEQFF. CDR3 in DNA: TGTGCCAGCACCCCAACCCACAGGGGCAATGAGCAGTTCTTC.

V gene TRBV30 combines with J gene TRBJ2-1, with D uncertain. There are 12 residues in the CDR3. V gave up 0 bases and J gave up 8 bases, with 8 bases separating them. Germline V gene sequence: CDR1 GTSNPN, CDR2 SVGIG (reference sequence). DNA for the CDR3: TGTGCCTGGAGTGTTAGTACCCATGAGCAGTTCTTC. It specifies CAWSVSTHEQFF.

The chain joins TRBV12-3 or TRBV12-4 to TRBJ2-7; possible D gene TRBD2, 7 bases. This CDR3 spans 15 amino acids. The V gene lost 5 bases and the J gene lost 3 bases, with 17 bases spanning the gap. CDR3 residues: CASSHRRGPLYEQYF. The CDR3 DNA follows: TGTGCCAGCAGTCACAGGCGGGGGCCCCTCTACGAGCAGTACTTC.

The chain joins TRBV27 to TRBJ2-5, with D perhaps matching TRBD1 (5 bases). The CDR3 is 14 residues long. Trimming stripped 2 bases from V and 5 bases from J, with 12 bases between. Germline loops: CDR1 MNHEY, CDR2 SMNVEV (reference sequence). CDR3 nucleotides: TGTGCCAGCAGTTTAGGCAGGGCGAGTGAGACCCAGTACTTC. It is translated as CASSLGRASETQYF.

The genes are TRBV19 and TRBJ2-5, with D possibly matching TRBD1 (5 bases). The V and J ends lost 4 bases and 1 base respectively, with 10 bases between them. This CDR3 has 14 residues. Germline V gene data show CDR1 as LNHDA and CDR2 as SQIVND (reference sequence). CDR3 nucleotide sequence: TGTGCCAGTAGTACTCTAGGGGCCCAAGAGACCCAGTACTTC. As protein: CASSTLGAQETQYF.

The rearrangement uses TRBV24-1 and TRBJ2-5, with D possibly TRBD2 on 5 matching bases. The CDR3 runs to 12 residues. CDR1 is KGHDR and CDR2 is SFDVKD in the germline V gene. Trimming pared 4 bases from V and 7 bases from J, leaving 9 bases between. In DNA, the CDR3 is TGTGCCACCAGTGAAGGACTTGGGACCCAGTACTTC. Translating gives CATSEGLGTQYF.

The gene calls are TRBV7-9 and TRBJ2-3; D not resolved. The germline V gene encodes CDR1 SEHNR and CDR2 FQNEAQ (reference sequence). The germline V and J ends were trimmed by 1 base and 4 bases, with 9 bases remaining between them. The CDR3 has 14 amino acids. CDR3 DNA: TGTGCCAGCAGCTTAGGGGGTATGGCAGATACGCAGTATTTT. Translating gives CASSLGGMADTQYF.

The chain joins TRBV20-1 to TRBJ2-1; tentatively, D is TRBD1 (6 bases). CDR1 DFQATT and CDR2 SNEGSKA come from the germline V gene (reference sequence). V was shortened by 5 bases and J by 10 bases, with 15 bases between the two germline ends. The CDR3 loop spans 12 amino acids. The CDR3 DNA reads TGCAGTGCTCTAAAAGGCAGGGGAGAGCAGTTCTTC. The encoded protein is CSALKGRGEQFF.

CDR3 in amino acids: CASSVYSGGEQFF. CDR3 in DNA: TGTGCCAGCAGCGTATATAGCGGAGGTGAGCAGTTCTTC. This chain uses TRBV9 with TRBJ2-1; tentative D call: TRBD2 (6 bases). Between the trimmed V and J ends, which lost 1 base and 9 bases, there was a span of 11 bases. The CDR3 contains 13 residues. Germline values: CDR1 SGDLS, CDR2 YYNGEE.

The chain is built from TRBV2 and TRBJ2-7; D gene unclear. V lost 2 bases to trimming and J lost 6 bases, with 11 bases between them. This CDR3 has 13 amino acids. Germline V gene lookup returns CDR1 SNHLY and CDR2 FYNNEI. The CDR3 DNA sequence: TGTGCCAGCAGTGAATTTGCGTCCACCGAGCAGTACTTC. It specifies CASSEFASTEQYF.

The chain recombines TRBV24-1 with TRBJ2-1; tentative D call: TRBD2 (6 bases). The CDR3 spans 14 residues. The germline CDR1 and CDR2 sequences are KGHDR and SFDVKD. V was shortened by 5 bases and J by 3 bases, with 10 bases between the two germline ends. The CDR3 loop is CATSGGEGYNEQFF. As DNA, the CDR3 is TGTGCCACCAGTGGGGGGGAAGGCTACAATGAGCAGTTCTTC.

This rearrangement joins TRBV5-1 to TRBJ2-5; 9 nucleotides line up with TRBD1. The CDR3 sequence is 14 residues long. The V and J ends lost 5 bases and 2 bases, in that order; junction bases with no gene match: 4. In germline, CDR1 is SGHRS, CDR2 YFSETQ. CDR3: CASRPGQGQETQYF. The DNA of the CDR3 is TGCGCCAGCAGGCCGGGACAGGGACAAGAGACCCAGTACTTC.

The V gene is TRBV3-1, the J gene TRBJ2-7, with D perhaps matching TRBD1 (6 bases). CDR1 is LGHDT, CDR2 YNNKEL, per germline (reference sequence). The germline V and J ends were trimmed by 1 base and 5 bases, with 12 bases remaining between them. This CDR3 comprises 14 residues. CDR3 loop: CASSQGAGGDEQYF. In DNA form, the CDR3 reads TGTGCCAGCAGCCAAGGAGCTGGGGGCGACGAGCAGTACTTC.

The V gene is TRBV3-1, the J gene TRBJ1-5; D might be TRBD1 (5 bases). V was cut by 2 bases and J by 1 base, with 6 bases left in between. Looked up from germline, CDR1 is LGHDT and CDR2 is YNNKEL (reference sequence). The CDR3 is made up of 14 amino acids. The CDR3 loop is CASSQWGSNQPQHF. The CDR3 DNA reads TGTGCCAGCAGCCAATGGGGGAGCAATCAGCCCCAGCATTTT.

The rearrangement uses TRBV4-1 and TRBJ2-4; the D is unclear. The ends were cut back, 1 base at V and 0 bases at J, with 7 bases in the middle. Germline CDR1 and CDR2: MGHRA and YSYEKL. The CDR3 loop spans 15 amino acids. The CDR3 DNA reads as TGCGCCAGCAGCCAAGGAGACCTAGCCAAAAACATTCAGTACTTC. It encodes CASSQGDLAKNIQYF.

The rearrangement joins TRBV10-3 to TRBJ2-1; D ambiguous. The germline V gene encodes CDR1 ENHRY and CDR2 SYGVKD. The CDR3 length is 13 residues. The ends were cut back, 4 bases at V and 7 bases at J, with 11 bases in the middle. The CDR3 sequence is CAISVLGFNEQFF. CDR3 bases: TGTGCCATCAGTGTCTTGGGTTTTAATGAGCAGTTCTTC.

The J gene is TRBJ2-1, the V gene TRBV2; D assignment may be TRBD1 or TRBD2 (6 bases each). Germline V gene data show CDR1 as SNHLY and CDR2 as FYNNEI. The CDR3 covers 15 residues. The ends were cut back, 1 base at V and 9 bases at J, with 16 bases in the middle. CDR3 DNA: TGTGCCAGCAGTGAAGATAGGGGGGTTTGGGCTGAGCAGTTCTTC. Its protein product is CASSEDRGVWAEQFF.

The chain recombines TRBV3-1 with TRBJ2-5; 7 nucleotides line up with TRBD1. CDR1 and CDR2 from the germline V gene are LGHDT and YNNKEL (reference sequence). V lost 0 bases to trimming and J lost 10 bases; unmatched junction nucleotides: 8. The CDR3 is 14 residues long. This chain's CDR3 is CASSQDSIYRGQYF. The CDR3 bases are TGTGCCAGCAGCCAAGATTCGATATACAGGGGCCAGTACTTC.